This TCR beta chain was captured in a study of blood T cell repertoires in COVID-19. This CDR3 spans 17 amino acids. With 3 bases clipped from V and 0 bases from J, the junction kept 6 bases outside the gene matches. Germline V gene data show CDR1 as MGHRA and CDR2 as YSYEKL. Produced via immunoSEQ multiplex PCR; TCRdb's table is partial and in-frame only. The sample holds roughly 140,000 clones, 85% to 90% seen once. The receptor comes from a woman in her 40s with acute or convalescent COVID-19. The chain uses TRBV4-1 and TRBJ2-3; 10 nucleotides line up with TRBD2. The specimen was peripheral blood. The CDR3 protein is CASSHPGTSESTDTQYF. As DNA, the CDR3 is TGCGCCAGCAGCCACCCCGGGACTAGCGAGAGCACAGATACGCAGTATTTT.